The 9 T cell receptor beta chains below were found in one sample sequenced in a study of cytomegalovirus exposure and HLA in healthy donors listed by TCRdb under 2017. Libraries came from the immunoSEQ multiplex PCR assay. For the multiplex PCR, a mixture combining 60 forward primers for TCR Vbeta segments and 13 reverse primers for TCR Jbeta segments was used. Here the immuneACCESS table is served through TCRdb, limited to in-frame sequences with V and J called. Missing clones are a known gap in these copies; in checked studies unresolved V genes cover under half, and the rest lacks a known reason. This sample holds 150,000 or so clones; under 80% were observed only once. Around 4% of the sample lies in the top ten. The sample consisted of PBMCs. The receptors originated from a young man in good health and CMV-seropositive.

This chain connects TRBV7-2 to TRBJ2-5; 9 bases are a match to TRBD2. CDR1 is SGHTA, CDR2 FQGNSA, per germline. With 1 base clipped from V and 9 bases from J, the junction kept 6 bases outside the gene matches. This CDR3 spans 14 amino acids. This CDR3 reads CASSLVGLAGSQYF. CDR3 DNA sequence: TGTGCCAGCAGCTTAGTTGGCCTAGCGGGGTCCCAGTACTTC.

The count of this clone is one. V is TRBV5-4 and J is TRBJ1-6, with D tentatively TRBD1 (6 bases). V was cut by 4 bases and J by 7 bases, with 15 bases left in between. The CDR3 contains 15 residues. Germline CDR1 is SGHNT and CDR2 is YYREEE (reference sequence). Here the CDR3 DNA reads TGTGCCAGCAGCGCAGACAGGAGTCTGAATTCACCCCTCCACTTT. It encodes CASSADRSLNSPLHF.

The V and J genes are TRBV4-3 and TRBJ1-4; D is ambiguous. The germline V gene encodes CDR1 LGHNA and CDR2 YSLEER. The CDR3 length is 16 residues. Deletions cut 0 bases from V and 5 bases from J, with 13 bases between. DNA for the CDR3: TGCGCCAGCAGCCAAGATCCGACGGCGACAAATGAAAAACTGTTTTTT. Its translation: CASSQDPTATNEKLFF.

The rearrangement links TRBV9 to TRBJ1-1; no firm D call. Trimming took 2 bases from V and 5 from J, leaving 22 bases between them. The CDR3 is 17 amino acids. Germline V gene sequence: CDR1 SGDLS, CDR2 YYNGEE. The CDR3 DNA follows: TGTGCCAGCAGCGTCCTCTCAATCCCGGGATACGGGACTGAAGCTTTCTTT. It yields the protein CASSVLSIPGYGTEAFF. The full variable domain, rest sourced from reference TRBV9 and TRBJ1-1, is DSGVTQTPKHLITATGQRVTLRCSPRSGDLSVYWYQQSLDQGLQFLIQYYNGEERAKGNILERFSAQQFPDLHSELNLSSLELGDSALYFCASSVLSIPGYGTEAFFGQGTRLTVV.

The CDR3 spells CASSDGTGYYEQYF. CDR3 in DNA: TGTGCCAGCAGTGACGGGACAGGGTACTACGAGCAGTACTTC. The rearrangement joins TRBV2 to TRBJ2-7, with 9 bases fitting TRBD1. The germline V gene has CDR1 SNHLY and CDR2 FYNNEI. The junction had 3 bases not matched to a gene; V was cut back by 3 bases and J by 3 bases. CDR3 length equals 14 residues.

The chain employs TRBV10-1 and TRBJ2-5; tentatively, D is TRBD1 (6 bases). The CDR3 is 14 amino acids. Trimming shortened V by 0 bases and J by 2 bases, and 7 bases separated the two germline ends. Germline V CDR1 and CDR2: WNHNN, SYGVQD (reference sequence). CDR3: CASSESTGQETQYF. The CDR3 coding sequence is TGCGCCAGCAGTGAGTCTACAGGGCAAGAGACCCAGTACTTC.

V usage is TRBV9 and J usage is TRBJ2-5; 12 bases fit TRBD2. CDR1 and CDR2 (germline): SGDLS, YYNGEE. The junction had 8 bases not matched to a gene; V was cut back by 4 bases and J by 4 bases. The CDR3 is 16 residues long. CDR3 sequence (DNA): TGTGCCAGCAGCTATCAGACTAGCGGGAGTGGAGAGACCCAGTACTTC. Its protein is CASSYQTSGSGETQYF. The full variable domain, completed using reference TRBV9 and TRBJ2-5, is DSGVTQTPKHLITATGQRVTLRCSPRSGDLSVYWYQQSLDQGLQFLIQYYNGEERAKGNILERFSAQQFPDLHSELNLSSLELGDSALYFCASSYQTSGSGETQYFGPGTRLLVL.

The chain carries TRBV7-9 and TRBJ2-1; 7 nucleotides line up with TRBD1. Trimming removed 5 bases from V and 7 bases from J; junction bases left unmatched: 14. CDR1 SEHNR and CDR2 FQNEAQ come from the germline V gene (reference sequence). CDR3 size: 16 residues. This CDR3 reads CASSLPSGQRLNEQFF. The CDR3 DNA is TGTGCCAGCAGCCTCCCTTCGGGACAGCGACTTAATGAGCAGTTCTTC.

This chain links TRBV11-2 with TRBJ1-2; TRBD1 is a possible D gene (6 bases). Germline assignment: CDR1 SGHAT and CDR2 FQNNGV. The V end lost 3 bases, the J end lost 5 bases, and 10 bases lay between the germline ends. The CDR3 has 13 amino acids. CDR3 sequence reads: CASSFQGNYGYTF. The DNA for the CDR3 is TGTGCCAGCAGCTTTCAGGGGAATTATGGCTACACCTTC.